This passage covers 27 T cell receptor beta chains from one sample sequenced in a study of blood T cell repertoires in COVID-19 (TCRdb year 2020). The library came from the immunoSEQ multiplex PCR assay. This immuneACCESS table, as held by TCRdb, lists in-frame sequences with V and J called but not all clones. Of the missing ones, under half trace to an unresolved V gene in checked studies; the others have no known cause. This sample has about 18,000 clones in its table, and roughly 87% of those were observed once. The top ten hold around a sixth of the sample. Sequences were obtained from peripheral blood. The receptors originated from a man in his fifties or sixties with active COVID-19.

The rearrangement joins TRBV24-1 to TRBJ2-7; weak D call: TRBD2 (5 bases). Germline-derived CDR1 and CDR2 are KGHDR and SFDVKD. This CDR3 region has 14 residues. The V gene lost 5 bases and the J gene lost 0 bases, with 10 bases spanning the gap. The CDR3 is CATSGPGSSYEQYF. The CDR3 coding sequence is TGTGCCACCAGTGGGCCGGGGAGCTCCTACGAGCAGTACTTC.

The V gene is TRBV10-3, the J gene TRBJ2-3; the match to TRBD2 covers 9 bases. Per the germline V gene, CDR1 is ENHRY and CDR2 is SYGVKD. V lost 2 bases, J lost 4 bases, and 4 bases stayed unmatched. The CDR3 runs to 15 residues. CDR3 DNA: TGTGCCATCAGTGAGATTAGCGGGAGCTCAGATACGCAGTATTTT. It translates to CAISEISGSSDTQYF.

The CDR3 DNA reads TGTGCCAGCAGTTTCGCGAGCGAGGACGAGCAGTACTTC. It specifies CASSFASEDEQYF. The chain combines TRBV12-3 or TRBV12-4 with TRBJ2-7; D gene uncertain. Trimming shortened V by 3 bases and J by 5 bases, and 11 bases separated the two germline ends. The CDR3 is made up of 13 amino acids.

The rearrangement joins TRBV12-5 to TRBJ2-3; the match to TRBD2 covers 9 bases. After removal of 7 bases from V and 2 bases from J, the junction contained 13 bases not matched to a gene. CDR1 and CDR2 from the germline V gene are LGHNT and FRNRAP. CDR3 size: 17 residues. The CDR3 is CASALTLAGANTDTQYF. The DNA for the CDR3 is TGTGCTAGTGCCCTTACCTTAGCGGGAGCGAACACAGATACGCAGTATTTT.

The gene calls are TRBV7-9 and TRBJ1-1, with D perhaps matching TRBD1 (6 bases). Germline V CDR1 and CDR2: SEHNR, FQNEAQ (reference sequence). The CDR3 sequence is 12 residues long. V dropped 6 bases and J dropped 8 bases, with 13 bases sitting between them. The CDR3 sequence is CASRRYQGEAFF. The CDR3 bases are TGTGCCAGCAGGCGATACCAGGGGGAAGCTTTCTTT. Using reference TRBV7-9 and TRBJ1-1 for the parts outside the CDR3, the full variable domain is DTGVSQNPRHKITKRGQNVTFRCDPISEHNRLYWYRQTLGQGPEFLTYFQNEAQLEKSRLLSDRFSAERPKGSFSTLEIQRTEQGDSAMYLCASRRYQGEAFFGQGTRLTVV.

The rearrangement uses TRBV6-1 and TRBJ2-7, with 12 bases identical to TRBD2. With V trimmed by 1 base and J by 4 bases, 5 bases remained unmatched. This CDR3 region has 16 residues. CDR1 is MNHNS and CDR2 is SASEGT in the germline V gene. The CDR3 DNA follows: TGTGCCAGCAGTGAAGGACTAGCGGGAGAGTTTTACGAGCAGTACTTC. Its translation is CASSEGLAGEFYEQYF.

This chain uses TRBV7-9 with TRBJ1-1, with D perhaps matching TRBD1 (5 bases). The germline gives CDR1 SEHNR, CDR2 FQNEAQ (reference sequence). The CDR3 is 14 residues long. The V end lost 7 bases, the J end lost 4 bases, and 16 bases lay between the germline ends. The chain's CDR3 is CASTPGGVRTEAFF. The CDR3 DNA sequence: TGTGCCAGCACCCCCGGAGGGGTTCGCACTGAAGCTTTCTTT. The whole variable domain, remainder taken from reference TRBV7-9 and TRBJ1-1, is DTGVSQNPRHKITKRGQNVTFRCDPISEHNRLYWYRQTLGQGPEFLTYFQNEAQLEKSRLLSDRFSAERPKGSFSTLEIQRTEQGDSAMYLCASTPGGVRTEAFFGQGTRLTVV.

This sequence joins TRBV29-1 and TRBJ2-7, with TRBD1 identical over 9 bases. The CDR3 extends over 13 amino acids. Losses at the gene ends were 4 bases for V and 5 bases for J; bases not matched to a gene: 6. The germline gives CDR1 SQVTM, CDR2 ANQGSEA. CDR3 residues: CSVAPGQGNEQYF. The CDR3 DNA is TGCAGCGTTGCTCCGGGACAGGGAAACGAGCAGTACTTC.

The rearrangement uses TRBV6-4 and TRBJ2-3; D gene unclear. CDR1 and CDR2 from the germline V gene are MRHNA and SNTAGT. The CDR3 sequence is 13 residues long. Trimming shortened V by 4 bases and J by 10 bases, and 15 bases separated the two germline ends. The DNA of the CDR3 is TGTGCCAGCAGTGGTGGGCCTGCCCTGGCGCAGTATTTT. Translation: CASSGGPALAQYF.

The table lists this clone with a count of one. The V call is TRBV4-2, the J call TRBJ2-2, with D maybe TRBD1 (5 bases). V gave up 0 bases and J gave up 0 bases, with 17 bases separating them. The CDR3 is 19 residues long. CDR1 is LGHNA, CDR2 YNFKEQ, per germline. The CDR3, as DNA: TGTGCCAGCAGCCAAGAAGTCAGGTCGACAGAGACGAACACCGGGGAGCTGTTTTTT. Translated: CASSQEVRSTETNTGELFF.

The gene calls are TRBV5-5 and TRBJ1-4, with 10 positions matching TRBD1. This CDR3 is 17 amino acids long. The germline V gene has CDR1 SGHKS and CDR2 YYEKEE (reference sequence). The V segment lost 4 bases and the J segment 8 bases; nucleotides outside the gene matches: 14. This chain's CDR3 is CASSPGVGTGVGEKLFF. In DNA form, the CDR3 reads TGTGCCAGCAGCCCTGGAGTGGGGACAGGGGTAGGGGAAAAACTGTTTTTT.

The chain links TRBV19 to TRBJ2-7; TRBD1 agrees at 8 bases. J lost 3 bases, V lost 3 bases, and 7 bases had no gene match. The CDR3 covers 15 residues. Germline assignment: CDR1 LNHDA and CDR2 SQIVND (reference sequence). CDR3 loop: CASSMGSGGYYEQYF. CDR3 nucleotide sequence: TGTGCCAGTAGTATGGGGTCAGGGGGCTACTACGAGCAGTACTTC.

The rearrangement links TRBV14 to TRBJ1-3; D is uncertain. CDR1 and CDR2 from the germline V gene are SGHDN and FVKESK. The CDR3 has 16 residues. Trimming removed 1 base at V and 2 bases at J, with 12 bases between. As DNA, the CDR3 is TGTGCCAGCAGCCAAGTAACGGGAGCGGCTGGAAACACCATATATTTT. As protein: CASSQVTGAAGNTIYF. Supplemented by reference TRBV14 and TRBJ1-3, the full variable domain reads EAGVTQFPSHSVIEKGQTVTLRCDPISGHDNLYWYRRVMGKEIKFLLHFVKESKQDESGMPNNRFLAERTGGTYSTLKVQPAELEDSGVYFCASSQVTGAAGNTIYFGEGSWLTVV.

In regard to this clone: One end of the junction varies from germline; a read error may be responsible. The chain recombines TRBV7-2 with TRBJ2-5; D gene ambiguous. The CDR3 has 15 residues. Germline CDR1 is SGHTA and CDR2 is FQGNSA. CDR3 sequence (DNA): TGTGCCAGCAGCTTAGAACAGAACCCTTTAGAGTCCCAGTACTTC. This encodes CASSLEQNPLESQYF.

This chain uses TRBV6-5 with TRBJ2-3; D may be TRBD2 (5 bases). Germline CDR1 reads MNHEY; CDR2 reads SVGAGI. V dropped 6 bases and J dropped 3 bases, with 10 bases sitting between them. The CDR3 runs to 13 residues. The DNA of the CDR3 is TGTGCCAGCAGCAAACTAGAGACAGATACGCAGTATTTT. Its translation: CASSKLETDTQYF.

This chain links TRBV7-9 with TRBJ1-3; TRBD1 matches at 7 bases. The trim removed 11 bases at V and 1 base at J, leaving 17 bases unmatched. Per germline, CDR1 SEHNR and CDR2 FQNEAQ (reference sequence). This CDR3 is 17 amino acids long. In DNA form, the CDR3 reads TGTGCCGTTACCGGGCCAGGGACAGACGTTTCTGGAAACACCATATATTTT. The encoded protein is CAVTGPGTDVSGNTIYF.

The chain links TRBV3-1 (or the pseudogene TRBV3-2) to TRBJ2-1; D unresolved. Germline assignment: CDR1 LGHDT and CDR2 YNNKEL (reference sequence). Between the trimmed V and J ends, which lost 4 bases and 9 bases, there was a span of 13 bases. The CDR3 is made up of 13 amino acids. CDR3 amino acids: CASSPSPTGEQFF. In DNA form, the CDR3 reads TGTGCCAGCAGCCCCTCCCCGACTGGTGAGCAGTTCTTC.

A single count supports this clone. The J gene is TRBJ2-7, the V gene TRBV21-1; the D call TRBD2 from the table was never checked on the DNA. TRBV21-1 represents a pseudogene. The length of the CDR3 is 16 residues. The CDR3 sequence: CASSKGGREGPYEQYF. CDR3 in DNA: TGTGCCAGCAGCAAAGGAGGGCGGGAGGGCCCCTACGAGCAGTACTTC.

The rearrangement links TRBV5-1 to TRBJ2-7; D not certain. Trimming removed 5 bases from V and 0 bases from J, with 9 bases in between. The CDR3 length is 13 residues. CDR1 and CDR2 (germline): SGHRS, YFSETQ. CDR3 residues: CASRSASSYEQYF. As DNA, the CDR3 is TGCGCCAGCAGGTCAGCTAGCTCCTACGAGCAGTACTTC.

This chain joins TRBV27 and TRBJ1-2; possible D gene TRBD1, 6 bases. Germline CDR1 is MNHEY and CDR2 is SMNVEV (reference sequence). V was pared by 6 bases and J by 5 bases, with 16 bases between. This CDR3 has 14 amino acids. CDR3 in DNA: TGTGCCAGCAGGTTACAGGGAACCTATTATGGCTACACCTTC. This encodes CASRLQGTYYGYTF.

This chain links TRBV20-1 with TRBJ1-2; 8 bases map to TRBD1. The CDR3 spans 16 residues. V lost 3 bases and J lost 7; bases outside the gene matches: 16. In germline, CDR1 is DFQATT, CDR2 SNEGSKA (reference sequence). The CDR3 DNA reads TGCAGTGCTAGTCGGACAGGGTTAAATAGTTTGAGTGGCTACACCTTC. Residues: CSASRTGLNSLSGYTF.

This rearrangement joins TRBV28 to TRBJ2-2; TRBD2 aligns across 10 bases. The V and J ends lost 5 bases and 1 base, in that order; junction bases with no gene match: 7. The CDR3 has 17 residues. The germline CDR1 and CDR2 sequences are MDHEN and SYDVKM. The CDR3 DNA sequence: TGTGCCAGCAGTCTCTTAGCGGGAGGTAGGAACACCGGGGAGCTGTTTTTT. Translated: CASSLLAGGRNTGELFF.

The J gene is TRBJ2-2, the V gene TRBV5-1, with TRBD1 as a possible D gene (8 bases). From germline, CDR1 is SGHRS and CDR2 YFSETQ. CDR3 size: 16 residues. V was pared by 4 bases and J by 2 bases, with 15 bases between. The CDR3, as DNA: TGCGCCAGCAGCAGGGGAGGGACAGGAAACACCGGGGAGCTGTTTTTT. As protein: CASSRGGTGNTGELFF.

CDR3: CSASVLGLAGGLGTDTQYF. The CDR3 bases are TGCAGTGCTAGTGTTCTGGGACTAGCGGGAGGCCTCGGCACAGATACGCAGTATTTT. V is TRBV20-1 and J is TRBJ2-3; 15 nucleotides align to TRBD2. The V segment lost 3 bases and the J segment 1 base; nucleotides outside the gene matches: 11. The CDR3 is 19 amino acids. Per germline, CDR1 DFQATT and CDR2 SNEGSKA (reference sequence).

The J gene is TRBJ1-2, the V gene TRBV6-2 or TRBV6-3; tentatively, D is TRBD1 (5 bases). CDR1 is MNHEY, CDR2 SVGEGT, per germline. CDR3 length: 15 amino acids. V gave up 0 bases and J gave up 4 bases, with 12 bases separating them. DNA for the CDR3: TGTGCCAGCAGTTACTCAGGAGGGACCGTCTATGGCTACACCTTC. It encodes CASSYSGGTVYGYTF.

This clone has only a few counts. The V gene is TRBV5-1, the J gene TRBJ2-5; D gene unclear. Germline values: CDR1 SGHRS, CDR2 YFSETQ. The CDR3 extends over 15 amino acids. V shed 4 bases and J shed 0 bases, with 13 bases lying between them. CDR3 bases: TGCGCCAGCAGCCCGGTGGGCTCCGACCAAGAGACCCAGTACTTC. This translates into CASSPVGSDQETQYF.

The chain uses TRBV16 and TRBJ2-7; 10 bases agree with TRBD1. The CDR3 is made up of 15 amino acids. Trimming cost V 7 bases and J 2 bases; bases outside gene matches: 8. In germline, CDR1 is KGHSY, CDR2 FQNENV. The CDR3 DNA sequence: TGTGCCAGCACCCCAAGGGACAGGGGCACCTACGAGCAGTACTTC. Encoded protein: CASTPRDRGTYEQYF.